The clone carrying this T cell receptor beta chain was recorded many times. RNA transcripts provided the template for amplifying TCR beta CDR3 regions. The library came from an HTBI-primed first-round RT-PCR and a second-round multiplex PCR. One entry per CDR3 protein results from TCRdb running MiXCR on the multiplex PCR reads. The sample consists of just over 600,000 distinct CDR3 sequences, approximately 21% of them appearing once. Participants with hyperthyroidism, aged 18 to 65, were newly diagnosed with under 2 months' duration. The entry originates in a study of Graves' ophthalmopathy and Graves' hyperthyroidism. Study-wide context: The authors collected peripheral blood at initial diagnosis, before any treatment.

Germline V gene data show CDR1 as MNHEY and CDR2 as SVGAGI. V lost 3 bases to trimming and J lost 6 bases, with 5 bases between them. The CDR3 spans 11 residues. The chain employs TRBV6-5 and TRBJ1-1; D not resolved. The sample comprised peripheral blood. The sequence came from a woman aged 18-29 years with stable Graves' hyperthyroidism. Some clones in this sample may be carry-over from other donors' samples. For the CDR3, the DNA is TGTGCCAGCAGTTATCAAGCTGAAGCTTTCTTT. This sequence encodes CASSYQAEAFF.